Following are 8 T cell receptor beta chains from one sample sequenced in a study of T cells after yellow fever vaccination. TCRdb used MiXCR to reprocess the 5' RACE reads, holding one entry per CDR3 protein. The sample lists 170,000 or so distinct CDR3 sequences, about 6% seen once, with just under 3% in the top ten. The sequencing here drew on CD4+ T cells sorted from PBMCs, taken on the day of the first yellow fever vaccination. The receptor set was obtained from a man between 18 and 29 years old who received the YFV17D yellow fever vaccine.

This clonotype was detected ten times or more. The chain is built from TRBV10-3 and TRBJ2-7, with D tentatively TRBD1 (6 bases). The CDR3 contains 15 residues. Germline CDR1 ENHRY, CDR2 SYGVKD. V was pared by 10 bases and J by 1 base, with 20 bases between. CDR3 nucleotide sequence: TGTGCCACGCTTTCTCAGGGGAAGGGATCCTACGAGCAGTACGTC. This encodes CATLSQGKGSYEQYV.

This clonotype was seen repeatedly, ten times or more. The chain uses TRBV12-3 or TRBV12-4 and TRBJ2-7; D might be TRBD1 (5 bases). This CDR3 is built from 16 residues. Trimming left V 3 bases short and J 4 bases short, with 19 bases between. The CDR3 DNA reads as TGTGCCAGCAGTTTGGGGCTACTTGAGAACGGTTACGAGCAGTACGTC. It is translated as CASSLGLLENGYEQYV.

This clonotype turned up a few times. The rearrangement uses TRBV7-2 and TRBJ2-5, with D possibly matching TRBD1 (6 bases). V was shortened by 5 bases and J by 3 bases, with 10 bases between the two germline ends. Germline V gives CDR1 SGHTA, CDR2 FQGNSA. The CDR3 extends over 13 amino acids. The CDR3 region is CASSRDRKETQYF. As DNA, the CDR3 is TGTGCCAGCAGCCGTGACAGGAAAGAGACCCAGTACTTC.

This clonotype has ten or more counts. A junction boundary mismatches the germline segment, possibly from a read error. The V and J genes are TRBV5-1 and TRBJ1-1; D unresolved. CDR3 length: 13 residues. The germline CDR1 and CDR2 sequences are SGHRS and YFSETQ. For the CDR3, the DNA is TGTGCCAGCAGTTTTTCCAGAAACACTGAAGCTTTCTTT. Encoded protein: CASSFSRNTEAFF. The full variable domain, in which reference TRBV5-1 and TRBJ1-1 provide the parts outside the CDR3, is KAGVTQTPRYLIKTRGQQVTLSCSPISGHRSVSWYQQTPGQGLQFLFEYFSETQRNKGNFPGRFSGRQFSNSRSEMNVSTLELGDSALYLCASSFSRNTEAFFGQGTRLTVV.

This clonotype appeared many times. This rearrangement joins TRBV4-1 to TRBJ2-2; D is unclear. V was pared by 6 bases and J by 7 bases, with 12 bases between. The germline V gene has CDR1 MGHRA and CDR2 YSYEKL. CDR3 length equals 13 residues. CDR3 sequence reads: CASRPDSYGELFF. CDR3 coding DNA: TGCGCCAGCAGACCAGACTCCTACGGGGAGCTGTTTTTT.

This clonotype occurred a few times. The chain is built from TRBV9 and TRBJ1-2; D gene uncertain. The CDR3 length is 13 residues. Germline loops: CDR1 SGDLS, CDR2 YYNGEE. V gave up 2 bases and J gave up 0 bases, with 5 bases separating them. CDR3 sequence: CASSVSTNYGYTF. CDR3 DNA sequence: TGTGCCAGCAGCGTCTCTACTAACTATGGCTACACCTTC.

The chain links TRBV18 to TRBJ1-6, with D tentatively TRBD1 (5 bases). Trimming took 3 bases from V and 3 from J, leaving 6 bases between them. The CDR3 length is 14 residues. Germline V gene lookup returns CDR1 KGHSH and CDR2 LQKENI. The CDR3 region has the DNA TGTGCCAGCTCACCGACAGACTATAATTCACCCCTCCACTTT. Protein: CASSPTDYNSPLHF.

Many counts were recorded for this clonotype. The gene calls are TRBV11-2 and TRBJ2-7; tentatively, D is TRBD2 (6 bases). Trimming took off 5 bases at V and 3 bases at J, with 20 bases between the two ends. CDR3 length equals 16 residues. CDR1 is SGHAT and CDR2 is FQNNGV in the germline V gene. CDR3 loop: CASSPRWGGESYEQYV. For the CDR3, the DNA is TGTGCCAGCAGCCCGCGATGGGGCGGGGAAAGCTACGAGCAGTACGTC.